The 20 T cell receptor beta chains reported below all come from one sample, sequenced in a study of early T cells in non-severe SARS-CoV-2 infection. From the 5' RACE reads, TCRdb called clonotypes with MiXCR, one entry per CDR3 protein. The sample holds tens of thousands of distinct CDR3 sequences, 9.5% to 15% seen once. Sequenced sample: whole blood. The receptor set was obtained from an adult who was a healthcare worker with PCR-confirmed SARS-CoV-2 infection or an uninfected control (not recorded which).

This clonotype has a handful of counts. V is TRBV5-4 and J is TRBJ2-3; TRBD2 might be the D (6 bases). The CDR3 consists of 13 residues. In germline, CDR1 is SGHNT, CDR2 YYREEE (reference sequence). Trimming pared 4 bases from V and 3 bases from J, leaving 9 bases between. The CDR3 DNA reads as TGTGCCAGCAGCCCCGCGGGGACAGATACGCAGTATTTT. This gives the protein CASSPAGTDTQYF.

This clonotype occurred many times. The genes are TRBV20-1 and TRBJ2-7; 7 bases are shared with TRBD1. Per germline, CDR1 DFQATT and CDR2 SNEGSKA (reference sequence). The length of the CDR3 is 13 residues. With V trimmed by 3 bases and J by 2 bases, 4 bases remained unmatched. The CDR3 protein is CSARQGEPYEQYF. CDR3 bases: TGCAGTGCTAGGCAGGGGGAACCCTACGAGCAGTACTTC.

Points on this clonotype: A read error may be the cause here, since a much bigger clone is one base away. V usage is TRBV11-2 and J usage is TRBJ1-4; D ambiguous. Germline values: CDR1 SGHAT, CDR2 FQNNGV. V lost 5 bases and J 8 bases, leaving 21 bases between the germline ends. CDR3 length: 16 residues. The CDR3 region has the DNA TGTGCCAGCAGCCCCCGCAGAGGGTTTAGTAAAGAAAAACTGTTTTTT. It yields the protein CASSPRRGFSKEKLFF.

The chain has TRBV9 and TRBJ2-2; D gene uncertain. The CDR3 covers 13 residues. Looked up from germline, CDR1 is SGDLS and CDR2 is YYNGEE. V gave up 2 bases and J gave up 5 bases, with 7 bases separating them. The CDR3 reads CASSVSSTGELFF. CDR3 nucleotides: TGTGCCAGCAGCGTGTCGAGTACCGGGGAGCTGTTTTTT.

The table lists this clonotype with many counts. The chain uses TRBV11-2 and TRBJ2-7; D might be TRBD2 (6 bases). The germline CDR1 and CDR2 sequences are SGHAT and FQNNGV. Trimming took 0 bases from V and 0 from J, leaving 12 bases between them. CDR3 length: 16 residues. CDR3 loop: CASSLDSGGSSYEQYF. DNA for the CDR3: TGTGCCAGCAGCTTAGATTCCGGGGGTAGCTCCTACGAGCAGTACTTC.

This sequence joins TRBV7-6 and TRBJ2-2; tentatively, D is TRBD1 (6 bases). The CDR3 consists of 15 residues. Trimming cost V 6 bases and J 6 bases, with 17 bases left between them. Germline loops: CDR1 SGHVS, CDR2 FNYEAQ. Here the CDR3 reads CASRDDRMGAGELFF. The CDR3 bases are TGTGCCAGCAGGGACGACAGGATGGGGGCCGGGGAGCTGTTTTTT.

At least ten counts were recorded for this clonotype. The chain recombines TRBV5-1 with TRBJ2-1; 11 nucleotides agree with TRBD2. This CDR3 is 17 amino acids long. V gave up 3 bases and J gave up 4 bases; unmatched junction bases: 9. Germline assignment: CDR1 SGHRS and CDR2 YFSETQ. This chain's CDR3 is CASSSPPGLAAYNEQFF. In nucleotides, the CDR3 is TGCGCCAGCAGCTCCCCCCCGGGACTAGCGGCATACAATGAGCAGTTCTTC.

This clonotype was observed at least ten times. This sequence joins TRBV11-3 and TRBJ2-1, with 7 bases identical to TRBD2. The CDR3 covers 15 residues. Germline V gene data show CDR1 as SGHNT and CDR2 as YENEEA. With 5 bases clipped from V and 2 bases from J, the junction kept 6 bases outside the gene matches. CDR3 amino acids: CASSRSSGTYNEQFF. The CDR3 bases are TGTGCCAGCAGCCGCTCTAGCGGCACCTACAATGAGCAGTTCTTC. The whole variable domain, filled in from reference TRBV11-3 and TRBJ2-1, reads EAGVVQSPRYKIIEKKQPVAFWCNPISGHNTLYWYLQNLGQGPELLIRYENEEAVDDSQLPKDRFSAERLKGVDSTLKIQPAELGDSAVYLCASSRSSGTYNEQFFGPGTRLTVL.

In this sample, this clonotype turned up many times. This sequence joins TRBV7-2 and TRBJ2-1, with 7 bases identical to TRBD2. Germline CDR1 is SGHTA and CDR2 is FQGNSA. The CDR3 has 14 residues. The ends lost 1 base at V and 7 bases at J; junction bases unmatched: 4. The CDR3, as DNA: TGTGCCAGCAGCTTAGACGGGGGGTGGAATGAGCAGTTCTTC. Protein: CASSLDGGWNEQFF.

This clonotype has at least ten counts. This sequence joins TRBV6-2 or TRBV6-3 and TRBJ1-1; D is ambiguous. The CDR3 is 13 residues long. The germline V and J ends were trimmed by 7 bases and 0 bases, with 9 bases remaining between them. Germline V CDR1 and CDR2: MNHEY, SVGEGT. In nucleotides, the CDR3 is TGTGCCAGCATTTCAGGCATGAACACTGAAGCTTTCTTT. Residues: CASISGMNTEAFF.

This clonotype was detected a few times. The rearrangement links TRBV29-1 to TRBJ1-2; D uncertain. This CDR3 has 12 residues. Trimming took off 3 bases at V and 3 bases at J, with 8 bases between the two ends. CDR1 is SQVTM, CDR2 ANQGSEA, per germline. Here the CDR3 DNA reads TGCAGCGTTGAGTCAGCATACTATGGCTACACCTTC. It translates to CSVESAYYGYTF.

This clonotype has ten or more counts. The CDR3 loop is CSARDWSSGELFF. The CDR3, as DNA: TGCAGTGCTAGGGACTGGTCGTCCGGGGAGCTGTTTTTT. The chain joins TRBV20-1 to TRBJ2-2; D perhaps matches TRBD2 (5 bases). Deletions cut 3 bases from V and 6 bases from J, with 11 bases between. The CDR3 is made up of 13 amino acids. Germline V gives CDR1 DFQATT, CDR2 SNEGSKA (reference sequence).

This clonotype showed up just a few times. This chain connects TRBV9 to TRBJ1-4; D is ambiguous. The CDR3 consists of 16 residues. CDR1 is SGDLS and CDR2 is YYNGEE in the germline V gene. Trimming stripped 3 bases from V and 4 bases from J, with 16 bases between. CDR3 loop: CASSAHPRPRNEKLFF. The CDR3 DNA reads TGTGCCAGCAGCGCCCACCCGAGACCCCGTAATGAAAAACTGTTTTTT.

This clonotype was picked up a small number of times. The chain links TRBV28 to TRBJ2-1; 15 bases agree with TRBD2. This CDR3 has 15 residues. V lost 2 bases and J lost 10; bases outside the gene matches: 3. The germline V gene encodes CDR1 MDHEN and CDR2 SYDVKM. CDR3 nucleotides: TGTGCCAGCAGTTTAAGGACTAGCGGGAGGGGAGAGCAGTTCTTC. Encoded protein: CASSLRTSGRGEQFF.

This clonotype was recorded a few times. The gene calls are TRBV29-1 and TRBJ2-5; D gene uncertain. Germline loops: CDR1 SQVTM, CDR2 ANQGSEA. The CDR3 is made up of 13 amino acids. V lost 3 bases and J lost 9, with 17 bases in between. CDR3 residues: CSVDHSPSFAQYF. The CDR3 bases are TGCAGCGTTGACCACTCTCCTTCGTTCGCCCAGTACTTC.

The chain joins TRBV5-6 to TRBJ1-5; perhaps TRBD1 as D (6 bases). CDR3 size: 16 residues. CDR1 and CDR2 from the germline V gene are SGHDT and YYEEEE. The V gene lost 0 bases and the J gene lost 4 bases, with 14 bases spanning the gap. The DNA of the CDR3 is TGTGCCAGCAGCTTGGCGGGACACGAATCTAATCAGCCCCAGCATTTT. Translated, it gives CASSLAGHESNQPQHF.

This clonotype was observed at least ten times. This sequence joins TRBV4-2 and TRBJ1-2; no firm D call. V gave up 1 base and J gave up 4 bases, with 7 bases separating them. Germline V gene data show CDR1 as LGHNA and CDR2 as YNFKEQ. This CDR3 comprises 13 residues. CDR3 in DNA: TGTGCCAGCAGCCAAGGGGAAAGCTATGGCTACACCTTC. Translating gives CASSQGESYGYTF.

This clonotype was observed many times. The chain uses TRBV7-9 and TRBJ2-7; D unclear. V lost 7 bases, J lost 3 bases, and 16 bases lay in between. Germline V gene data show CDR1 as SEHNR and CDR2 as FQNEAQ (reference sequence). This CDR3 spans 14 amino acids. The DNA for the CDR3 is TGTGCCAGCACCCAGTGGTCCCCATACTACGAGCAGTACTTC. Its translation is CASTQWSPYYEQYF.

The sample holds one count of this clonotype. This chain joins TRBV3-1 and TRBJ1-1; 8 bases line up with TRBD1. This CDR3 contains 13 residues. Per germline, CDR1 LGHDT and CDR2 YNNKEL (reference sequence). V shed 4 bases and J 10 bases; nucleotides not matched to a gene: 8. The CDR3 region has the DNA TGTGCCAGCAGCCCTTCGGACAGGGCAGGAGCTTTCTTT. Translation gives CASSPSDRAGAFF. The variable domain in full, with the rest retrieved from reference TRBV3-1 and TRBJ1-1, is DTAVSQTPKYLVTQMGNDKSIKCEQNLGHDTMYWYKQDSKKFLKIMFSYNNKELIINETVPNRFSPKSPDKAHLNLHINSLELGDSAVYFCASSPSDRAGAFFGQGTRLTVV.

The CDR3 nucleotides read TGTGCCAGCACCGAAGCGATAGGTCCCGAGCAGTACTTC. This gives the protein CASTEAIGPEQYF. The chain couples TRBV11-2 to TRBJ2-7; D unclear. This CDR3 is built from 13 residues. Germline CDR1 is SGHAT and CDR2 is FQNNGV. V was cut by 7 bases and J by 6 bases, with 16 bases left in between.